This T cell receptor (beta chain) was sequenced during a study of OX40 agonist ivuxolimab in advanced cancers. The overall study: Patients were roughly 83% male with ages roughly 20 to 85, mean approximately 58. General study results and limits: At 0.1 to 3.0 mg/kg, CD4+ and CD8+ blood T cells expanded clonally by week 6. Expanded clones were, on average, more numerous among CD8+ T cells than CD4+. Antigen specificity was not determined for the expanded peripheral T cells.

Of note for this clone: Its target is not known.

The data were produced by immunoSEQ multiplex PCR, yet TCRdb's version contains in-frame clones alone and is incomplete. The sample gives tens of thousands of clones, 85% to 90% of which show up once; more than 10% is in the top ten. This specimen was CD4+ or CD8+ T cells sorted from blood, taken in a trial of the OX40 agonist ivuxolimab. The sequence was obtained from an adult with an advanced solid tumor such as melanoma, head and neck, liver or kidney cancer.

The CDR3 protein is CASSLWGVAGVNTDTQYF. The CDR3 DNA reads as TGTGCCAGCAGTTTATGGGGGGTAGCGGGAGTGAACACAGATACGCAGTATTTT. The chain couples TRBV27 to TRBJ2-3; 9 nucleotides match TRBD2. Trimming at V came to 1 base and at J to 2 bases, leaving 10 bases not matched to a gene. The CDR3 has 18 amino acids. Germline values: CDR1 MNHEY, CDR2 SMNVEV (reference sequence).